Shown below are 12 T cell receptor beta chains from a single sample sequenced in a study of cytomegalovirus exposure and HLA in healthy donors. Primers included in the PCR were 60 Vbeta and 13 Jbeta primers. The table came from immunoSEQ multiplex PCR; TCRdb's copy has only in-frame clones and leaves some out. In the table there are about 200,000 clones, less than 90% of which are singletons. Sequenced sample: PBMCs. These receptor sequences come from a woman in her thirties in good health and CMV-seronegative.

The chain carries TRBV19 and TRBJ1-1, with D perhaps TRBD1 (5 bases). Germline-derived CDR1 and CDR2 are LNHDA and SQIVND (reference sequence). V was trimmed by 3 bases and J by 5 bases, leaving 7 bases between them. The CDR3 extends over 12 amino acids. The CDR3 here is CASSIDSTEAFF. DNA for the CDR3: TGTGCCAGTAGTATCGACAGTACTGAAGCTTTCTTT.

The J gene is TRBJ2-3, the V gene TRBV25-1; D might be TRBD2 (5 bases). Germline lookup yields CDR1 MGHDK and CDR2 SYGVNS. There are 17 residues in the CDR3. Trimming left V 3 bases short and J 0 bases short, with 16 bases between. CDR3 sequence (DNA): TGTGCCAGCAGTGACCTCATTCCGGGAACAAGCACAGATACGCAGTATTTT. As protein: CASSDLIPGTSTDTQYF.

The table lists this clone with a count of one. The chain employs TRBV11-2 and TRBJ2-1, with 8 bases identical to TRBD1. The CDR3 spans 17 residues. Trimming at V came to 0 bases and at J to 4 bases, leaving 8 bases not matched to a gene. Germline CDR1 reads SGHAT; CDR2 reads FQNNGV. The CDR3 region has the DNA TGTGCCAGCAGCTTAGATAGTCCGGGACAGGTATACAATGAGCAGTTCTTC. Its protein product is CASSLDSPGQVYNEQFF.

The chain joins TRBV6-1 to TRBJ1-4, with 8 bases fitting TRBD1. From germline, CDR1 is MNHNS and CDR2 SASEGT. The V and J ends lost 3 bases and 5 bases, in that order; junction bases with no gene match: 11. The CDR3 extends over 17 amino acids. CDR3 coding DNA: TGTGCCAGCAGTGACGTGTTCGGACAGGGATTGAATGAAAAACTGTTTTTT. Translating gives CASSDVFGQGLNEKLFF.

In the case of this clone: Mismatch with germline at one junction end may stem from a read error. The rearrangement uses TRBV3-1 (or the pseudogene TRBV3-2) and TRBJ2-3; maybe TRBD2 (6 bases). The CDR3 is 8 amino acids. Germline CDR1 and CDR2: LGHDT and YNNKEL (reference sequence). In DNA form, the CDR3 reads TGTGCCAGCAGCCAGGACTACTTT. It is translated as CASSQDYF.

This chain connects TRBV4-1 to TRBJ1-5; D uncertain. Germline V gives CDR1 MGHRA, CDR2 YSYEKL. This CDR3 contains 14 residues. V shed 0 bases and J shed 9 bases, with 12 bases lying between them. CDR3 in amino acids: CASSQEQQMMPQHF. In DNA, the CDR3 is TGCGCCAGCAGCCAAGAACAGCAGATGATGCCCCAGCATTTT.

This clone has more than one count but fewer than ten. The chain links TRBV2 to TRBJ2-7, with D perhaps TRBD1 (6 bases). This CDR3 comprises 15 residues. V shed 0 bases and J shed 3 bases, with 12 bases lying between them. Germline CDR1 and CDR2: SNHLY and FYNNEI. CDR3 region: CASSEAAGANYEQYF. DNA of the CDR3: TGTGCCAGCAGTGAAGCGGCAGGGGCAAACTACGAGCAGTACTTC.

The chain is built from TRBV27 and TRBJ2-4; maybe TRBD1 (6 bases). The CDR3 extends over 14 amino acids. The V and J ends lost 10 bases and 5 bases respectively, with 18 bases between them. Germline CDR1 reads MNHEY; CDR2 reads SMNVEV (reference sequence). The CDR3 DNA reads TGTGCCACCCGCAGCAGGGGCCGTGAAAACATTCAGTACTTC. The encoded protein is CATRSRGRENIQYF.

This clone appeared once. The genes are TRBV6-5 and TRBJ2-1, with D possibly TRBD2 on 5 matching bases. Trimming took off 2 bases at V and 12 bases at J, with 11 bases between the two ends. The germline gives CDR1 MNHEY, CDR2 SVGAGI. The CDR3 length is 12 residues. The CDR3 bases are TGTGCCAGCAGTTACCCCGACCGGGGGCAGTTCTTC. It yields the protein CASSYPDRGQFF.

The J gene is TRBJ2-5, the V gene TRBV5-1; no clear D gene. The DNA matches TRBJ2-7 better at its end, which makes the J call doubtful. CDR1 SGHRS and CDR2 YFSETQ come from the germline V gene. This CDR3 is 11 amino acids long. The CDR3 region is CASSSNYEQYF. The DNA of the CDR3 is TGCGCCAGCAGCTCCAACTACGAGCAGTACTTC.

The J gene is TRBJ2-6, the V gene TRBV13, with no clear D. Germline CDR1 reads PRHDT; CDR2 reads FYEKMQ (reference sequence). CDR3 length equals 16 residues. Trimming stripped 5 bases from V and 5 bases from J, with 16 bases between. This CDR3 is CASSLRGGGRANVLTF. The CDR3 DNA follows: TGTGCCAGCAGCCTGAGAGGCGGCGGAAGGGCCAACGTCCTGACTTTC. The full variable domain, its missing parts supplied by reference TRBV13 and TRBJ2-6, is AAGVIQSPRHLIKEKRETATLKCYPIPRHDTVYWYQQGPGQDPQFLISFYEKMQSDKGSIPDRFSAQQFSDYHSELNMSSLELGDSALYFCASSLRGGGRANVLTFGAGSRLTVL.

Written as DNA, the CDR3 is TGTGCCAGCAGTGGGGCCTTTTCCTACAATGAGCAGTTCTTC. Translating gives CASSGAFSYNEQFF. V is TRBV25-1 and J is TRBJ2-1, with D unresolved. This CDR3 has 14 residues. Trimming cost V 4 bases and J 1 base, with 8 bases left between them. Germline V gene sequence: CDR1 MGHDK, CDR2 SYGVNS.